This TCR beta chain was recovered during a study of control samples from healthy donors and cancer patients. Sequenced by immunoSEQ multiplex PCR; TCRdb stores in-frame clones only, minus some. The sample lists approximately 120,000 clones; 75% to 95% were seen once. Trimming stripped 3 bases from V and 1 base from J, with 12 bases between. This CDR3 spans 15 amino acids. CDR1 and CDR2 (germline): MGHDK, SYGVNS. This TCR came from a human donor in good health. The donor label of this sample is uncertain. V usage is TRBV25-1 and J usage is TRBJ1-2; no reliable D call. The material sequenced was blood. DNA for the CDR3: TGTGCCAGCAGTGAGGGTCAGTTTGATAACTATGGCTACACCTTC. Its protein product is CASSEGQFDNYGYTF.